This T cell receptor (beta chain) emerged from a study of T-cell memory formation after mild COVID-19. Across the whole study: Largely donor-specific sequence clusters came from two donors. Study-level points and caveats: CD4/CD8 balance characterized clones contracting day 15 to 85, and CD4+ skew characterized later expanders. Those CD4+ clones that contracted were mainly in CM and EM (CD8+ ones in EMRA).

As concerns this clonotype: The antigen is undetermined.

Trimming cost V 4 bases and J 4 bases, with 14 bases left between them. The CDR3 is made up of 14 amino acids. Germline V lookup: CDR1 SGHRS, CDR2 YFSETQ. After 5'RACE with constant-segment primers, TCR alpha and TCR beta cDNA libraries carrying sample barcodes and UMIs were obtained. TCRdb analysed the 5' RACE reads with MiXCR anew, one entry per CDR3 protein. The table lists approximately 300,000 distinct CDR3 sequences, about 15% of them singletons. The origin of this receptor is a man between 18 and 35 years old who had mild COVID-19 (a few samples of this study predate the infection). Cell type and time point are not known. Sequencing was carried out using PBMCs or a T cell subset sorted from them (not recorded which). The V and J genes are TRBV5-1 and TRBJ1-2; D unclear. This CDR3 is CASSHGGELYGYTF. The CDR3 coding sequence is TGCGCCAGCAGCCATGGCGGAGAGCTCTATGGCTACACCTTC.